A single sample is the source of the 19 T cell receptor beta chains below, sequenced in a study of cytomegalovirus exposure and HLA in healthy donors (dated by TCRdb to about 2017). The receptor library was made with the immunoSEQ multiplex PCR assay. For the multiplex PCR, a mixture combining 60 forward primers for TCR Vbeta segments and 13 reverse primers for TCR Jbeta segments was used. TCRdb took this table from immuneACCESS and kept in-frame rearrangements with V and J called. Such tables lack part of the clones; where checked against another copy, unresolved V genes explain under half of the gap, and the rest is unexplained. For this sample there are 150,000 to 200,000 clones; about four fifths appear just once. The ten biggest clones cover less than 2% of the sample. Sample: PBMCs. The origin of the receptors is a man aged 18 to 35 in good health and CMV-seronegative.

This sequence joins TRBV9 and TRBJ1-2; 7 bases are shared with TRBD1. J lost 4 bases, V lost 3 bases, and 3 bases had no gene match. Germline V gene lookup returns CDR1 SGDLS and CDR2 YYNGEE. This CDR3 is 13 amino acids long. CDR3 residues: CASSGQGSYGYTF. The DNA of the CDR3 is TGTGCCAGCAGCGGACAGGGTAGCTATGGCTACACCTTC.

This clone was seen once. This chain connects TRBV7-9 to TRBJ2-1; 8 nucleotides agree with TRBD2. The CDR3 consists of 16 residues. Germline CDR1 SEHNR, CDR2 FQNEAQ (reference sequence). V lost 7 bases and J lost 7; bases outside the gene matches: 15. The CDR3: CASTLGGSGAGNEQFF. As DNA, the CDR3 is TGTGCCAGCACCCTAGGAGGTAGCGGGGCGGGGAATGAGCAGTTCTTC. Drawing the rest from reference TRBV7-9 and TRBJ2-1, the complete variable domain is DTGVSQNPRHKITKRGQNVTFRCDPISEHNRLYWYRQTLGQGPEFLTYFQNEAQLEKSRLLSDRFSAERPKGSFSTLEIQRTEQGDSAMYLCASTLGGSGAGNEQFFGPGTRLTVL.

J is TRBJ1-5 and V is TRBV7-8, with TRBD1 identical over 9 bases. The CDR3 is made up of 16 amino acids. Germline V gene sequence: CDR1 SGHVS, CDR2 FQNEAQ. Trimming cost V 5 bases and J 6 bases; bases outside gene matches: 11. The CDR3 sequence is CASSPSSWDRVQPQHF. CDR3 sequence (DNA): TGTGCCAGCAGCCCTTCCTCTTGGGACAGGGTTCAGCCCCAGCATTTT.

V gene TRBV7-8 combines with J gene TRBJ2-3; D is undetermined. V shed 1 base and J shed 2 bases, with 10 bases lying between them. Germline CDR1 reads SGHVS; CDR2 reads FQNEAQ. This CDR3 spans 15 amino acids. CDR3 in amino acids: CASSLGWANTDTQYF. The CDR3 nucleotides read TGTGCCAGCAGCTTAGGTTGGGCGAACACAGATACGCAGTATTTT.

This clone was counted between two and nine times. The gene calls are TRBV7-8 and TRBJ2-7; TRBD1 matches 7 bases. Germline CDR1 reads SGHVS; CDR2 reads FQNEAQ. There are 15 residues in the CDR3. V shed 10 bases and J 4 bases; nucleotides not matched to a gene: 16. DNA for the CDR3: TGTGCCACCCGGGTGCTAGGACAGGATTTTTACGAGCAGTACTTC. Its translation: CATRVLGQDFYEQYF. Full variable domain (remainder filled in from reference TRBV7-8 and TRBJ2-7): GAGVSQSPRYKVAKRGQDVALRCDPISGHVSLFWYQQALGQGPEFLTYFQNEAQLDKSGLPSDRFFAERPEGSVSTLKIQRTQQEDSAVYLCATRVLGQDFYEQYFGPGTRLTVT.

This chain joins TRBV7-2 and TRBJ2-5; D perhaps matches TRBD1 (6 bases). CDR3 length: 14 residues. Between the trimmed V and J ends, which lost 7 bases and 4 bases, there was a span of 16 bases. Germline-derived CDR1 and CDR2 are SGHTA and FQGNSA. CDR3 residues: CASIYRVGGETQYF. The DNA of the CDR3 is TGTGCCAGCATCTACAGGGTAGGGGGAGAGACCCAGTACTTC.

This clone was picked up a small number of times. CDR3 bases: TGTGCCAGCAGCTTCAGGGAGGGGGATGAAAAACTGTTTTTT. Translated, it gives CASSFREGDEKLFF. This rearrangement joins TRBV5-4 to TRBJ1-4; D possibly corresponds to TRBD1 (6 bases). The CDR3 covers 14 residues. The germline V and J ends were trimmed by 2 bases and 6 bases, with 11 bases remaining between them. Looked up from germline, CDR1 is SGHNT and CDR2 is YYREEE (reference sequence).

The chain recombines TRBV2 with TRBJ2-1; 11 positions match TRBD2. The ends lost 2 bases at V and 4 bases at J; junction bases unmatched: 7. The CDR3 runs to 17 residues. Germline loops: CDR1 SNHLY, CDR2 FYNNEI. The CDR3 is CASSEFRTSGSYNEQFF. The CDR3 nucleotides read TGTGCCAGCAGTGAATTTCGGACTAGCGGGTCATACAATGAGCAGTTCTTC.

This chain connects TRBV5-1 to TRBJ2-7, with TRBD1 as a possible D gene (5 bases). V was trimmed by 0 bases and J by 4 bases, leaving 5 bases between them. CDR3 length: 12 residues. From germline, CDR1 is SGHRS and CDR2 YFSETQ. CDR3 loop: CASSLEGYEQYF. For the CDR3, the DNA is TGCGCCAGCAGCTTGGAGGGGTACGAGCAGTACTTC.

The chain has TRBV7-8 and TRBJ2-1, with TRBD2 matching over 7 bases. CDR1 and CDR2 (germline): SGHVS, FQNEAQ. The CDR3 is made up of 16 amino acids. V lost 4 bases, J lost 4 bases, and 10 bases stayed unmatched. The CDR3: CASSSLRGRIYNEQFF. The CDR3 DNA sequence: TGTGCCAGCAGCTCCCTTCGCGGGAGAATTTACAATGAGCAGTTCTTC.

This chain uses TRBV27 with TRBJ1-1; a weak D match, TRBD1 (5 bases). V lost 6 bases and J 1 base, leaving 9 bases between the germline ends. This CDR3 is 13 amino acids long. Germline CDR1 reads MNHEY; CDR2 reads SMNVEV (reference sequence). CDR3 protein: CASRRGPNTEAFF. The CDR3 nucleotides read TGTGCCAGCAGGCGGGGACCGAACACTGAAGCTTTCTTT.

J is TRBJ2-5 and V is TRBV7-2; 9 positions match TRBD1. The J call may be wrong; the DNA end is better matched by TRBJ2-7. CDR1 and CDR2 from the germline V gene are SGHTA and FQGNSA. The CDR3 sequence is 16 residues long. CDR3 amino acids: CASSLSGTGILYEQYF. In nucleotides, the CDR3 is TGTGCCAGCAGCTTAAGTGGGACAGGGATTCTCTACGAGCAGTACTTC.

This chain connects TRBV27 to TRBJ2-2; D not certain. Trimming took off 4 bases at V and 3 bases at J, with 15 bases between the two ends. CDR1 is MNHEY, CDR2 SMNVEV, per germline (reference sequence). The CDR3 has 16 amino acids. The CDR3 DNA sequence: TGTGCCAGCAGTTCTCAGAGGAAGAGGTACACCGGGGAGCTGTTTTTT. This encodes CASSSQRKRYTGELFF.

Here the CDR3 reads CASSLSGQGTEKLFF. DNA of the CDR3: TGTGCCAGCTCACTATCGGGACAGGGGACTGAAAAACTGTTTTTT. The chain has TRBV18 and TRBJ1-4; 10 bases are a match to TRBD1. Germline-derived CDR1 and CDR2 are KGHSH and LQKENI. The CDR3 runs to 15 residues. The junction had 6 bases not matched to a gene; V was cut back by 4 bases and J by 7 bases.

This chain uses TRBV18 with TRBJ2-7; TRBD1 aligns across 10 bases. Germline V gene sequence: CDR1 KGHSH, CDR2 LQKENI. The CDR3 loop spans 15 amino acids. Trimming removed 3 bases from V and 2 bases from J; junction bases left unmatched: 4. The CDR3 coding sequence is TGTGCCAGCTCACCGGGACAGGGGTCTCCCTACGAGCAGTACTTC. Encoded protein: CASSPGQGSPYEQYF.

CDR3 in DNA: TGCGCCAGCAGCCAAGATTCCGCGGCCTCTGGAAACACCATATATTTT. Translated, it gives CASSQDSAASGNTIYF. The chain carries TRBV4-1 and TRBJ1-3; unclear D gene. This CDR3 contains 16 residues. The germline V gene has CDR1 MGHRA and CDR2 YSYEKL. Trimming left V 0 bases short and J 0 bases short, with 9 bases between.

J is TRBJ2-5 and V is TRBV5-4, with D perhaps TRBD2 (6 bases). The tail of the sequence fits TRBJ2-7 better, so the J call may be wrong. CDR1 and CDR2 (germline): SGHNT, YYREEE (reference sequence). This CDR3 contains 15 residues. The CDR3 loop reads CASSVQAGHSYEQYF. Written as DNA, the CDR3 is TGTGCCAGCAGCGTCCAGGCGGGGCACTCCTACGAGCAGTACTTC.

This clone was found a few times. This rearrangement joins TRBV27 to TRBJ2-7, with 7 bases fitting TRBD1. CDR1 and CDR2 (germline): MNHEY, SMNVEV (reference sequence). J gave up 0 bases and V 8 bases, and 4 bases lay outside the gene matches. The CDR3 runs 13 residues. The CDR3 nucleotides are TGTGCCAGCGCCCGACAGGGCTCCTACGAGCAGTACTTC. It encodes CASARQGSYEQYF.

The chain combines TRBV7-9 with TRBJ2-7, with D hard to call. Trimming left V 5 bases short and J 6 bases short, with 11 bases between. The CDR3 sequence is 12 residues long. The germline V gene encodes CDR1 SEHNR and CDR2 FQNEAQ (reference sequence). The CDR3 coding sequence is TGTGCCAGCAGCCAAAGCTACCCCGAGCAGTACTTC. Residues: CASSQSYPEQYF.